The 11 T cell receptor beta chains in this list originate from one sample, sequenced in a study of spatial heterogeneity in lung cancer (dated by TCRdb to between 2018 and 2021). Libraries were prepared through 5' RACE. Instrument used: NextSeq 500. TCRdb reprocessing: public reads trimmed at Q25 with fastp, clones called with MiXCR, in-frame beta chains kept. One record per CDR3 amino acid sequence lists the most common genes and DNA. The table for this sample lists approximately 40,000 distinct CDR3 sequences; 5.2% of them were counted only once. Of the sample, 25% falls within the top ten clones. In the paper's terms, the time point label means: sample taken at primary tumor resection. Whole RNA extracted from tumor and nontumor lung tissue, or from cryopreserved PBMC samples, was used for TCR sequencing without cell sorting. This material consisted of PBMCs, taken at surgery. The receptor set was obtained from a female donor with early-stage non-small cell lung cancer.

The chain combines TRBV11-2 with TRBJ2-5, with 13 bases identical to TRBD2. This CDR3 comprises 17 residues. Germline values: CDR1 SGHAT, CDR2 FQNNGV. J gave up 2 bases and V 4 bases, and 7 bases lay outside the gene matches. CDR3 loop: CASSSGLAGAQQETQYF. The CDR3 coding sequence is TGTGCCAGCAGCTCCGGACTAGCGGGGGCCCAGCAAGAGACCCAGTACTTC.

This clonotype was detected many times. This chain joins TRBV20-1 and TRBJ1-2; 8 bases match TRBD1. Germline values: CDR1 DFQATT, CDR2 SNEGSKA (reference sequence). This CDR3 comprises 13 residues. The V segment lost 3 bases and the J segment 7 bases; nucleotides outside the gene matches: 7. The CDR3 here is CSARDRATAGYTF. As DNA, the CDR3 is TGCAGTGCTAGGGACAGGGCTACCGCTGGCTACACCTTC.

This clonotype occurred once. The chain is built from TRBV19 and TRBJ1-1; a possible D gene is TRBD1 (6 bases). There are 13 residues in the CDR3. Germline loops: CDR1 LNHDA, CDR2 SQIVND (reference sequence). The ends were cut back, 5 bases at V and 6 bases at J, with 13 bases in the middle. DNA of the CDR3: TGTGCCAGTAGTTACCAGGGGAATGCTGAAGCTTTCTTT. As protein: CASSYQGNAEAFF.

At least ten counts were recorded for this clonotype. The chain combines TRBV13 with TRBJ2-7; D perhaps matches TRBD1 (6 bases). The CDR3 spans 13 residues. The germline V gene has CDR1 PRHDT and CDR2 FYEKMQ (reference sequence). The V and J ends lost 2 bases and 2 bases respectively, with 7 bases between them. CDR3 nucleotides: TGTGCCAGCAGCTTATCAGGGGCCTACGAGCAGTACTTC. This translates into CASSLSGAYEQYF. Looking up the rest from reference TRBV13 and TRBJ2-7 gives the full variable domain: AAGVIQSPRHLIKEKRETATLKCYPIPRHDTVYWYQQGPGQDPQFLISFYEKMQSDKGSIPDRFSAQQFSDYHSELNMSSLELGDSALYFCASSLSGAYEQYFGPGTRLTVT.

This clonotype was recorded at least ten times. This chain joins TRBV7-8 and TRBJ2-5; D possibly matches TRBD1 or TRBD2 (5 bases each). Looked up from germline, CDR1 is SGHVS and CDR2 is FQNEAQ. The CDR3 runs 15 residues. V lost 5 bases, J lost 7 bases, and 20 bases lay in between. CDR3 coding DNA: TGTGCCAGCAGCGAGGGACCGGGGATTCCCGGGACCCAGTACTTC. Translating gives CASSEGPGIPGTQYF.

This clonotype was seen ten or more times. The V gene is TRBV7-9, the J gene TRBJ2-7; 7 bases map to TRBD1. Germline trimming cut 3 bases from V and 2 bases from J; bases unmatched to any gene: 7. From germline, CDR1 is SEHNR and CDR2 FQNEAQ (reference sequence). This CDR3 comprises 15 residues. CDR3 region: CASSLPQTGTYEQYF. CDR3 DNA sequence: TGTGCCAGCAGCTTGCCCCAGACAGGGACCTACGAGCAGTACTTC.

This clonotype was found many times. This CDR3 is CSASPRAGGYEQYF. CDR3 coding DNA: TGCAGTGCTAGTCCTCGGGCAGGGGGCTACGAGCAGTACTTC. This chain connects TRBV20-1 to TRBJ2-7, with 7 bases that match TRBD1. The CDR3 totals 14 residues. In germline, CDR1 is DFQATT, CDR2 SNEGSKA (reference sequence). V lost 3 bases, J lost 3 bases, and 8 bases stayed unmatched.

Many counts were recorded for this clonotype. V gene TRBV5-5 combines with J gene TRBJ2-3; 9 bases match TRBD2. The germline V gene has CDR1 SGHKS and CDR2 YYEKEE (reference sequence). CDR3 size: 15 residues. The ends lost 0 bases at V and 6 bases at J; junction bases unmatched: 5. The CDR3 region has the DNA TGTGCCAGCAGCTTGGAGGGACTAGCCGTGGATACGCAGTATTTT. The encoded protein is CASSLEGLAVDTQYF.

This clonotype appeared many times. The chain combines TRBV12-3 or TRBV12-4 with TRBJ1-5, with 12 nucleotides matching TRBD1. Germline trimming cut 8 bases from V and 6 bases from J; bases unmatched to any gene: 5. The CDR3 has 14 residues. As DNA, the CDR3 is TGTGCCAGCTCTGGGACAGGGGGCGGTCAGCCCCAGCATTTT. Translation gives CASSGTGGGQPQHF.

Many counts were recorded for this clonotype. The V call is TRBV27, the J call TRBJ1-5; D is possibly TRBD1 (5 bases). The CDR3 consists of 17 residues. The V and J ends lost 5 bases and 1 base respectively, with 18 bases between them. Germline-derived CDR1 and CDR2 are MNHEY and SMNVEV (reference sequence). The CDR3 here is CASSPKGRVESNQPQHF. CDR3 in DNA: TGTGCCAGCAGTCCCAAGGGGAGGGTTGAAAGCAATCAGCCCCAGCATTTT.

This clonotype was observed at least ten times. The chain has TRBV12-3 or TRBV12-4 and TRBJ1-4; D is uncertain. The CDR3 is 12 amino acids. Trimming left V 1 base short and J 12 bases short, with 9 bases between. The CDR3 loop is CASSLVGTELFF. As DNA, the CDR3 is TGTGCCAGCAGTTTAGTCGGTACAGAACTGTTTTTT.